This T cell receptor beta chain derives from a study of T cells in tuberculosis. Background on the study: The T cells targeted glucose monomycolate, a mycobacterial lipid, via CD1B. Whole-study findings and limits: GEM motif frequencies gave around 67% accuracy; the GMM repertoire gave about 87%.

Clones were read by immunoSEQ multiplex PCR, and TCRdb kept only the in-frame ones, dropping some. The table shows around 30,000 clones, with roughly 90% occurring only once. The CDR3 covers 14 residues. Germline V gene data show CDR1 as SEHNR and CDR2 as FQNEAQ (reference sequence). V gave up 1 base and J gave up 7 bases; unmatched junction bases: 6. Worth noting for this clone: Its antigen is as yet unknown.

This sequence originates from a donor aged 10 to 29 with latent tuberculosis or without tuberculosis infection. Sequenced input: PBMCs. The chain is built from TRBV7-9 and TRBJ1-1, with 7 bases matching TRBD1. The DNA for the CDR3 is TGTGCCAGCAGCTTAGGAGGAGGGGGCAGTGAAGCTTTCTTT. Protein sequence: CASSLGGGGSEAFF.